The text below deals with one T cell receptor beta chain. Its specificity is not known. The assay was immunoSEQ multiplex PCR, and TCRdb's table has in-frame clones only and misses some. The data show 110,000 to 150,000 clones, 70% to 90% seen once. These data originate in a study of T cell responses to AZD1222 COVID-19 vaccine. Whole-study context: Second-dose intervals of approximately 4 or approximately 12 weeks were pooled.

Study-wide findings and caveats: Spike-specific TCR breadth and depth rose after two AZD1222 doses. White British donors predominated, females outnumbered males, and clonal diversity was possibly underestimated. Nearly half of spike-specific TCRs reportedly go after variant regions that carry no mutations.

From germline, CDR1 is KGHSH and CDR2 LQKENI. Trimming took 0 bases from V and 1 from J, leaving 9 bases between them. There are 15 residues in the CDR3. The TCR originated in an adult in good health. The chain couples TRBV18 to TRBJ1-1; perhaps TRBD1 as D (5 bases). Material: peripheral blood, obtained on day 0 of AZD1222 vaccination. The CDR3 sequence is CASSPPTGGNTEAFF. As DNA, the CDR3 is TGTGCCAGCTCACCACCCACGGGGGGGAACACTGAAGCTTTCTTT.